The sequence of this T cell receptor (beta chain) was determined in a study of blood T cell repertoires in COVID-19. Background on the study: Spain, Italy and the United States supplied samples that represented acute and convalescent COVID-19.

Authors' processing steps: Estimation of nucleated cell counts was performed using reference gene primer amplification. The assay was immunoSEQ multiplex PCR, and TCRdb's table has in-frame clones only and misses some. The V and J calls and clone size are taken from that table; D and trimming were inferred from the DNA. The table shows over 250,000 clones, with 85% to 90% occurring only once. CDR3 length: 14 residues. Germline CDR1 is MNHEY and CDR2 is SVGEGT. The ends were cut back, 5 bases at V and 0 bases at J, with 8 bases in the middle. The receptor's source is a woman aged 40-49 years who had recovered from COVID-19. The chain has TRBV6-2 or TRBV6-3 and TRBJ2-1; D ambiguous. Source material: peripheral blood. CDR3 coding DNA: TGTGCCAGCAGTGGCTTCACCTCCTACAATGAGCAGTTCTTC. This gives the protein CASSGFTSYNEQFF.